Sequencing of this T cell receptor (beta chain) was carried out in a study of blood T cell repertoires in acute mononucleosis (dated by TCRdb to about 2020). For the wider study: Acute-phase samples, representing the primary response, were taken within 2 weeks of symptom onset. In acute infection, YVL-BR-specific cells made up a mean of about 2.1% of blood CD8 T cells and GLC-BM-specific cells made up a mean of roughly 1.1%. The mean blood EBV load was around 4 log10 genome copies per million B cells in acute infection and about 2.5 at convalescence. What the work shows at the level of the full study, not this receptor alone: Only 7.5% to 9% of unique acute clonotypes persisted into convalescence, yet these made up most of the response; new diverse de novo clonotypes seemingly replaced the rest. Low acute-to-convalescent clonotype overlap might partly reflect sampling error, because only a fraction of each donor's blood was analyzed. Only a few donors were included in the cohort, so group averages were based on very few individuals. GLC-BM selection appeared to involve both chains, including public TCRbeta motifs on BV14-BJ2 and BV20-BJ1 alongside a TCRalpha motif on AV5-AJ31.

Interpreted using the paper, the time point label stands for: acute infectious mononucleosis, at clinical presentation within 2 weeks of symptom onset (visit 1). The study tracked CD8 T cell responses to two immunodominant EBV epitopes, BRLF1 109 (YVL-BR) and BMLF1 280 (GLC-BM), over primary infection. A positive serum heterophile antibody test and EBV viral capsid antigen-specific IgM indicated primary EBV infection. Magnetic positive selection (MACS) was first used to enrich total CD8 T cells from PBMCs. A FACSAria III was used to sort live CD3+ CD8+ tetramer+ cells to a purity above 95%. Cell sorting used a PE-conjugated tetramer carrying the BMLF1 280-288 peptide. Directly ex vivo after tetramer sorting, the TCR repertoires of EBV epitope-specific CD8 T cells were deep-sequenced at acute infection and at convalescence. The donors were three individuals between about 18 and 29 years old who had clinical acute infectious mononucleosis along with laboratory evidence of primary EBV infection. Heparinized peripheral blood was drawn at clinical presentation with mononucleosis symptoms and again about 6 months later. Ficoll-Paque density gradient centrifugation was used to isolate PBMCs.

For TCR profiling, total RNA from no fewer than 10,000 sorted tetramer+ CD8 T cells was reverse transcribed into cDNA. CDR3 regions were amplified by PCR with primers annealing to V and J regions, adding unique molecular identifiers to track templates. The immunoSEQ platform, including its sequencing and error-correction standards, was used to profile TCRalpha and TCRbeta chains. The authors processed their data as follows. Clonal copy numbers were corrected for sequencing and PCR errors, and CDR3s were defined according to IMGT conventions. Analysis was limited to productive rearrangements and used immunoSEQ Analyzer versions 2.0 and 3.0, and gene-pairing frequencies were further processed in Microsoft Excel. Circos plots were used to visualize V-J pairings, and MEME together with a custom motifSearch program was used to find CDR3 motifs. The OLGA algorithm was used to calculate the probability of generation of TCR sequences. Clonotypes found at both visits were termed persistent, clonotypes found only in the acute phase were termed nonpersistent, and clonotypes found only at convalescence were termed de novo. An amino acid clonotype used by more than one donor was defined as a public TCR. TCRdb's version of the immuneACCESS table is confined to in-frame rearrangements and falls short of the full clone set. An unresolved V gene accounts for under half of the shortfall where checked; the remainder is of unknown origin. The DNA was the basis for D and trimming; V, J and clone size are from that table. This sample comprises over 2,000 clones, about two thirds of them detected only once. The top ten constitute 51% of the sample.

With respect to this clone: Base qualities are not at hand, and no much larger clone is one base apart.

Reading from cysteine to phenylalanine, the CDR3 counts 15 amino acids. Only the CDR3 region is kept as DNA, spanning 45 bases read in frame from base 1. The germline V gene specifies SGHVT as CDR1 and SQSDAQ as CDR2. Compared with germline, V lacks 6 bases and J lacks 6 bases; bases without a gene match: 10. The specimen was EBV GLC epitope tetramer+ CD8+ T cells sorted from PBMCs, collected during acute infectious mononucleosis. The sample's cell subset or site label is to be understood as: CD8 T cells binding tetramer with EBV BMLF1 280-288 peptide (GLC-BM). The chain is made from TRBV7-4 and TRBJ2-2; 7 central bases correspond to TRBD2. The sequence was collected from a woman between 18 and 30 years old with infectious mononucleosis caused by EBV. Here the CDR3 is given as CASSSGLVAPGELFF. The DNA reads TGTGCCAGCAGTTCTGGACTAGTAGCTCCCGGGGAGCTGTTTTTT.